The rows below give T cell receptor beta chains drawn from one sample of a study of graft-versus-host responses after intestinal transplantation. TCRdb keeps only in-frame clones here, not all; method: immunoSEQ multiplex PCR. The profile covers approximately 70,000 clones, with roughly 90% appearing a single time and around 7% taken by the ten largest. The input for sequencing was bone marrow, taken 700 to 750 days after intestinal transplantation. The receptors were sampled from a human patient who received an intestinal transplant, so some T cells may come from the graft donor. The CDR3 runs from the conserved cysteine through the conserved F or W. A D gene is named only where the DNA matches it firmly. Only some rows state a clone size, as once, few, many or a class for expanded clones.

J,V,D,size,DNA,CDR3
TRBJ2-5,TRBV2,TRBD2,.,TGTGCCAGCCAGTCTGATCAGCGGGGGCAAGAGACCCAGTACTTC,CASQSDQRGQETQYF
TRBJ1-1,TRBV15,.,few,TGTGCCACCAGCAGAGAAGGAGAAGCTTTCTTT,CATSREGEAFF
TRBJ2-3,TRBV9,.,.,TGTGCCAGCAGCGTAGGCGGGGCGCCCACAGATACGCAGTATTTT,CASSVGGAPTDTQYF
TRBJ2-1,TRBV7-7,.,.,TGTGCCAGCAGCTTAGTAGGGCGGAATGAGCAGTTCTTC,CASSLVGRNEQFF
TRBJ2-7,TRBV10-3,.,.,TGTGCCAGCAGCTGGGGTGGCTACGAGCAGTACTTC,CASSWGGYEQYF
TRBJ2-5,TRBV7-9,.,.,TGTGCCAGCAGTCGCAGGGGAGATGTTGTAGAGACCCAGTACTTC,CASSRRGDVVETQYF
TRBJ1-2,TRBV5-4,.,.,TGTGCCACTACAGCCCATGGGCTCTATGGCTACACCTTC,CATTAHGLYGYTF
TRBJ1-6,TRBV30,.,few,TGTGCCTGGAAAGGAGCAAATTCACCCCTCCACTTT,CAWKGANSPLHF
TRBJ1-6,TRBV2,.,.,TGTGCCAGCAGAGAAAGAGAGTTCCCTCATTCACCCCTCCACTTT,CASREREFPHSPLHF
TRBJ1-4,TRBV4-1,.,.,TGCGCCAGCGAAGGTGGTTCCGACAGCGATGAAAAACTGTTTTTT,CASEGGSDSDEKLFF
TRBJ2-4,TRBV6-1,TRBD2,.,TGTGCCAGCAGTGAAATAAGACTAGCGGGAGGGGCGAACATTCAGTACTTC,CASSEIRLAGGANIQYF
TRBJ1-1,TRBV6-1,.,.,TGTGCCAGCAGTGAATTTGAAGGACAAACGACGGCTTTCTTT,CASSEFEGQTTAFF
TRBJ2-7,TRBV27,.,.,TGTGCCAGCAGTTCTCTCGACAGGTTACCCTACGAGCAGTACTTC,CASSSLDRLPYEQYF
TRBJ1-2,TRBV19,TRBD1,.,TGTGCCAGTAGGGGGACAGGGGGCCTAGACAACTATGGCTACACCTTC,CASRGTGGLDNYGYTF
TRBJ2-5,TRBV28,TRBD2,.,TGTGCCAGCAGTTCCCTAGCGGGATTGGAGACCCAGTACTTC,CASSSLAGLETQYF
TRBJ1-5,TRBV4-1,.,.,TGCGCCAGCAGCCAACTAGGCAGGGATCAGCCCCAGCATTTT,CASSQLGRDQPQHF
TRBJ2-2,TRBV29-1,.,.,TGCAGCGCAGACCGGGCGCTGGGGGGGGAGCTGTTTTTT,CSADRALGGELFF
TRBJ2-1,TRBV4-1,TRBD2,.,TGCGCCAGCAGCCAAGACCCAACTAGCGGAGCTTACAATGAGCAGTTCTTC,CASSQDPTSGAYNEQFF
TRBJ1-1,TRBV29-1,.,.,TGCAGCGTTGGGGGAATGAACACTGAAGCTTTCTTT,CSVGGMNTEAFF
TRBJ2-7,TRBV5-6,.,.,TGTGCCAGCAGCCCCGGGTCCCCCTACGAGCAGTACTTC,CASSPGSPYEQYF
TRBJ1-6,TRBV27,.,.,TGTGCCAGCAGTTTGGGACATCCCCGGTCCACCCTCCACTTT,CASSLGHPRSTLHF
TRBJ1-6,TRBV5-6,.,.,TGTGCCAGCAGCTTGTGGTCGCGAGCAGTAGGGTGGAATTCACCCCTCCACTTT,CASSLWSRAVGWNSPLHF
TRBJ1-2,TRBV29-1,.,.,TGCAGCGTTGAGGAGGCAGGATGGGATAATGGCTACACCTTC,CSVEEAGWDNGYTF
TRBJ1-2,TRBV19,.,once,TGTGCCAGTAGTATTATAGGGGAGGGCTATGGCTACACCTTC,CASSIIGEGYGYTF
TRBJ2-2,TRBV2,TRBD2,.,TGTGCCAGCAGTGAATTATCACTAGCGGCCTACACCGGGGAGCTGTTTTTT,CASSELSLAAYTGELFF
TRBJ1-1,TRBV5-4,TRBD1,.,TGTGCCAGCAGATTAGGGGACAGGAAGGTTTCCACTGAAGCTTTCTTT,CASRLGDRKVSTEAFF
TRBJ1-1,TRBV11-2,.,few,TGTGCCAGCAGCTTAGTCCCGATACTGGACACTGAAGCTTTCTTT,CASSLVPILDTEAFF
TRBJ1-5,TRBV2,.,.,TGTGCCAGCAACCAGGATCCGCTGCTGGATCAGCCCCAGCATTTT,CASNQDPLLDQPQHF
TRBJ2-1,TRBV7-3,TRBD2,.,TGTGCCAGCAGCCCTATAGCGGGGGGAGGATGGAATGAGCAGTTCTTC,CASSPIAGGGWNEQFF
TRBJ1-1,TRBV10-2,.,.,TGCGCCAGCAGTGAATACCCTGACAGTATGAACACTGAAGCTTTCTTT,CASSEYPDSMNTEAFF
TRBJ2-1,TRBV7-6,TRBD2,.,TGTGCCAGCAGCTTAGAGGCCGCGGGGGGGGCGGGTGAGCAGTTCTTC,CASSLEAAGGAGEQFF
TRBJ2-7,TRBV10-2,TRBD1,.,TGCGCCAGCACCAAAATCGGGACAGGGGGGAACTACGAGCAGTACTTC,CASTKIGTGGNYEQYF
TRBJ2-1,TRBV11-2,TRBD2,.,TGTGCCAGCAGCTTAGGACTAGCGGGAACCTACAATGAGCAGTTCTTC,CASSLGLAGTYNEQFF
TRBJ2-2,TRBV7-7,.,few,TGTGCCAGCAGCTCCACCGGCGCAGTAGGGGAGCTGTTTTTT,CASSSTGAVGELFF
TRBJ2-7,TRBV6-5,.,.,TGTGCCAGCAGTTACGCGAACACCTACTACGAGCAGTACTTC,CASSYANTYYEQYF
TRBJ2-5,TRBV5-3,TRBD1,.,TGTGCCGGGGTCGACAGGGACGGGGAGACCCAGTACTTC,CAGVDRDGETQYF
TRBJ1-1,TRBV19,.,.,TGTGCCAGCTTAGAGGAGGGGCACCCTGTCTTT,CASLEEGHPVF
TRBJ2-1,TRBV2,.,.,TGTGCCAGCAGTGAACTTAGTCGCGAGCAGTTCTTC,CASSELSREQFF
TRBJ2-2,TRBV19,TRBD2,.,TGTGCCACCGCAACCGCCGGGACTATCACCGGGGAGCTGTTTTTT,CATATAGTITGELFF